This paragraph reports one T cell receptor beta chain. The entry originates in a study of control samples from healthy donors and cancer patients. Repertoires were generated with immunoSEQ multiplex PCR, while TCRdb's copy carries only in-frame clones and drops some. The sample records approximately 150,000 clones, about 91% being singletons. V gave up 3 bases and J gave up 0 bases, with 13 bases separating them. The CDR3 contains 16 residues. Germline V CDR1 and CDR2: SGDLS, YYNGEE. The clonotype was recovered from a woman between 40 and 55 years old in good health. The V call is TRBV9, the J call TRBJ1-3; D is unclear. Source material: blood. The CDR3, as DNA: TGTGCCAGCAGCGCCCTTTCTCCGCCCTCTGGAAACACCATATATTTT. It is translated as CASSALSPPSGNTIYF. Looking up the rest from reference TRBV9 and TRBJ1-3 gives the full variable domain: DSGVTQTPKHLITATGQRVTLRCSPRSGDLSVYWYQQSLDQGLQFLIQYYNGEERAKGNILERFSAQQFPDLHSELNLSSLELGDSALYFCASSALSPPSGNTIYFGEGSWLTVV.